The present entry profiles one T cell receptor (beta chain) with its context. This sample was included in a study of blood T cells in healthy people across ages. For the second PCR, which ran for roughly 6 to 12 cycles, a sample-barcoded 5' primer and a J-beta primer mix were used. Per sample, CDR3-containing paired-end reads numbered at least 2.5 million. TCRdb re-derived calls from the 5' RACE reads in MiXCR, one entry per CDR3 protein. The sample consists of approximately 690,000 distinct CDR3 sequences, 45% to 65% of them appearing once. The CDR3 has 18 amino acids. The specimen was blood. The TCR sequence derives from a man aged 60 to 75 in good health. The chain uses TRBV21-1 and TRBJ2-4; the table gives TRBD1 as D, unverified against the DNA. TRBV21-1 is recorded as a pseudogene. CDR3 DNA sequence: TGTGCCAGCAGCAAGGGGGCAGGGGAGCCCTTGGGCAAAAACATTCAGTACTTC. This sequence encodes CASSKGAGEPLGKNIQYF.